These 17 T cell receptor beta chains were sequenced from one sample in a study of T-cell memory formation after mild COVID-19 (dated by TCRdb to 2020 to 2022). The library was obtained by 5' RACE. TCRdb lists the instrument as Illumina NovaSeq 6000. TCRdb reprocessing: public reads trimmed at Q25 with fastp, clones called with MiXCR, in-frame beta chains kept. Rows with one shared CDR3 protein collapse into an entry with the most common genes and DNA. The sample table records some 290,000 distinct CDR3 sequences; 15% to 20% of these occur just once. Roughly 24% of the sample rests with the top ten. The sequencing sample was made of PBMCs or a T cell subset sorted from them (not recorded which). These receptors all come from a man between 18 and 29 years old who had mild COVID-19 (a few samples of this study predate the infection). The sample titles of this study are shuffled in the database, so cell type and time point are left out; the donor was told from shared clones.

The table lists this clonotype with a few counts. The chain employs TRBV5-6 and TRBJ2-1, with 7 bases fitting TRBD2. V shed 3 bases, J shed 3 bases, and the junction held 9 bases outside the gene matches. Germline values: CDR1 SGHDT, CDR2 YYEEEE. The CDR3 runs to 16 residues. The CDR3 sequence: CASSSNTRGDYNEQFF. The CDR3 DNA is TGTGCCAGCAGCTCAAATACACGGGGGGACTACAATGAGCAGTTCTTC.

This clonotype has only a few counts. The V gene is TRBV4-3, the J gene TRBJ1-3; 7 bases line up with TRBD1. Germline CDR1 reads LGHNA; CDR2 reads YSLEER. The length of the CDR3 is 13 residues. The junction had 5 bases not matched to a gene; V was cut back by 4 bases and J by 8 bases. CDR3 sequence reads: CASSLWTGDTIYF. CDR3 nucleotides: TGCGCCAGCAGCCTCTGGACAGGCGACACCATATATTTT.

V gene TRBV28 combines with J gene TRBJ1-5, with 11 bases identical to TRBD1. Trimming took 5 bases from V and 2 from J; bases not matched to a gene: 5. The germline V gene has CDR1 MDHEN and CDR2 SYDVKM. The CDR3 contains 16 residues. CDR3 in amino acids: CASSRTGGDGNQPQHF. In DNA form, the CDR3 reads TGTGCCAGCAGTAGGACAGGGGGCGATGGCAATCAGCCCCAGCATTTT.

This clonotype has a count of ten or more. The J gene is TRBJ1-5, the V gene TRBV4-3; possibly TRBD1 for D (5 bases). This CDR3 has 14 amino acids. The V end was cut by 0 bases, the J end by 6 bases, with 9 bases between. Germline values: CDR1 LGHNA, CDR2 YSLEER. DNA of the CDR3: TGCGCCAGCAGCCAAGATATGGGGGTTCAGCCCCAGCATTTT. It translates to CASSQDMGVQPQHF.

This clonotype was picked up many times. The chain combines TRBV28 with TRBJ2-7, with 7 nucleotides matching TRBD1. The V and J ends lost 3 bases and 7 bases, in that order; junction bases with no gene match: 12. CDR1 and CDR2 (germline): MDHEN, SYDVKM. The CDR3 has 15 residues. In DNA form, the CDR3 reads TGTGCCAGCAGTTTGTGGCGTGTGAGGGGGCATGAGCAGTACGTC. Its translation: CASSLWRVRGHEQYV.

V gene TRBV7-9 combines with J gene TRBJ2-1, with D possibly matching TRBD1 (6 bases). V shed 5 bases and J shed 6 bases, with 20 bases lying between them. The CDR3 is made up of 16 amino acids. In germline, CDR1 is SEHNR, CDR2 FQNEAQ (reference sequence). CDR3 amino acids: CASSDLGGEGGNEQFF. The CDR3 DNA sequence: TGTGCCAGCAGCGACCTAGGAGGCGAAGGGGGCAATGAGCAGTTCTTC.

The rearrangement uses TRBV28 and TRBJ1-4; D is uncertain. CDR3 size: 9 residues. CDR1 and CDR2 from the germline V gene are MDHEN and SYDVKM. V lost 8 bases and J 8 bases, leaving 3 bases between the germline ends. Here the CDR3 reads CASGEKLFF. CDR3 sequence (DNA): TGTGCCAGCGGGGAAAAACTGTTTTTT.

The chain recombines TRBV30 with TRBJ2-7, with D tentatively TRBD2 (5 bases). Trimming removed 5 bases at V and 4 bases at J, with 15 bases between. CDR1 is GTSNPN, CDR2 SVGIG, per germline (reference sequence). CDR3 size: 13 residues. The CDR3: CAWSPAGGYEQYF. The CDR3 region has the DNA TGTGCCTGGTCCCCCGCCGGAGGTTACGAGCAGTACTTC.

As DNA, the CDR3 is TGTGCCAGTAGTATTCAGGGGGGCAATCAGCCCCAGCATTTT. It codes for CASSIQGGNQPQHF. V usage is TRBV19 and J usage is TRBJ1-5; 7 bases map to TRBD1. V lost 3 bases, J lost 2 bases, and 1 base stayed unmatched. CDR1 is LNHDA and CDR2 is SQIVND in the germline V gene (reference sequence). The CDR3 sequence is 14 residues long.

In this sample, this clonotype turned up a few times. V and J are TRBV3-1 and TRBJ1-4, with D possibly TRBD1 on 5 matching bases. Looked up from germline, CDR1 is LGHDT and CDR2 is YNNKEL (reference sequence). V was shortened by 5 bases and J by 5 bases, with 9 bases between the two germline ends. This CDR3 has 13 residues. The CDR3 loop is CASSYKGNEKLFF. Here the CDR3 DNA reads TGTGCCAGCAGCTACAAGGGGAATGAAAAACTGTTTTTT. Full variable domain (missing parts from reference TRBV3-1 and TRBJ1-4): DTAVSQTPKYLVTQMGNDKSIKCEQNLGHDTMYWYKQDSKKFLKIMFSYNNKELIINETVPNRFSPKSPDKAHLNLHINSLELGDSAVYFCASSYKGNEKLFFGSGTQLSVL.

The chain employs TRBV30 and TRBJ2-1, with TRBD1 identical over 7 bases. The CDR3 runs 15 residues. Per the germline V gene, CDR1 is GTSNPN and CDR2 is SVGIG (reference sequence). The junction had 6 bases not matched to a gene; V was cut back by 2 bases and J by 2 bases. In DNA form, the CDR3 reads TGTGCCTGGAGTTTGGGGCAGGGGGCCTACAATGAGCAGTTCTTC. Protein: CAWSLGQGAYNEQFF.

This clonotype has ten or more counts. The CDR3 sequence: CASSLEGHGYTF. CDR3 bases: TGTGCCAGCAGCTTAGAGGGCCATGGCTACACCTTC. The genes are TRBV7-9 and TRBJ1-2; D remains ambiguous. The CDR3 loop spans 12 amino acids. The germline V gene encodes CDR1 SEHNR and CDR2 FQNEAQ (reference sequence). Trimming cost V 1 base and J 6 bases, with 6 bases left between them.

V usage is TRBV3-1 and J usage is TRBJ2-2; no clear D. Germline V gene lookup returns CDR1 LGHDT and CDR2 YNNKEL (reference sequence). The CDR3 covers 16 residues. With 3 bases removed from V and 0 bases from J, the gap between germline ends came to 11 bases. CDR3 sequence reads: CASSHRLGANTGELFF. CDR3 DNA: TGTGCCAGCAGCCACCGACTCGGCGCGAACACCGGGGAGCTGTTTTTT.

There are a few counts of this clonotype. The genes are TRBV9 and TRBJ2-5; TRBD2 agrees at 9 bases. V was pared by 0 bases and J by 2 bases, with 5 bases of the junction left unmatched. Germline CDR1 is SGDLS and CDR2 is YYNGEE. This CDR3 comprises 16 residues. CDR3 nucleotides: TGTGCCAGCAGCGTAGGATCGCTAGCGGGGCAAGAGACCCAGTACTTC. It yields the protein CASSVGSLAGQETQYF.

The chain joins TRBV7-9 to TRBJ1-2, with a possible D match to TRBD1 (5 bases). Per germline, CDR1 SEHNR and CDR2 FQNEAQ (reference sequence). CDR3 length: 14 residues. V was cut by 5 bases and J by 0 bases, with 10 bases left in between. The CDR3 region is CASSVGGSNYGYTF. CDR3 coding DNA: TGTGCCAGCAGCGTGGGGGGGTCTAACTATGGCTACACCTTC.

The chain links TRBV7-2 to TRBJ1-1; D gene ambiguous. Trimming shortened V by 5 bases and J by 4 bases, and 11 bases separated the two germline ends. CDR1 is SGHTA and CDR2 is FQGNSA in the germline V gene. The CDR3 loop spans 13 amino acids. As DNA, the CDR3 is TGTGCCAGCAGCCCAGTGGATGGCACTGAAGCTTTCTTT. Residues: CASSPVDGTEAFF.

The chain has TRBV5-1 and TRBJ2-3; TRBD1 agrees at 10 bases. The CDR3 is 16 amino acids. Per germline, CDR1 SGHRS and CDR2 YFSETQ. V trimming: 2 bases; J trimming: 3 bases; junction bases outside the gene matches: 6. In DNA, the CDR3 is TGCGCCAGCAGCTTTTCAAGACAGGGGGCAACAGATACGCAGTATTTT. This sequence encodes CASSFSRQGATDTQYF.